This T cell receptor (beta chain) was identified in a study of shared clonotypes between healthy human individuals. Cells designated naive CD8 were CD45RO-negative and were positively selected for CCR7, with terminally differentiated effector memory CD45RA+ cells excluded. All donors were healthy HIV-negative adults lacking recent acute infections or vaccinations. Germline CDR1 MGHRA, CDR2 YSYEKL. V lost 3 bases and J lost 6; bases outside the gene matches: 12. This CDR3 has 16 amino acids. Measured with immunoSEQ multiplex PCR; TCRdb has only the in-frame clones, and not every one. The sample records fewer than 800,000 clones, about 90% being singletons.

The source of this sequence is a man aged 25-45 years in good health. The V and J genes are TRBV4-1 and TRBJ1-2; 8 bases are a match to TRBD1. Input material: naive CD8+ T cells sorted from blood. CDR3 loop: CASSQGGRGRTDGYTF. The CDR3 DNA follows: TGCGCCAGCAGCCAGGGGGGCAGGGGGCGCACAGATGGCTACACCTTC.